The T cell receptor beta chain described here comes from a study of blood T cell repertoires in COVID-19. For the study at large: T cells, B-cell-depleted T cells, or PBMCs supplied cDNA or gDNA.

The CDR3 is made up of 15 amino acids. V dropped 3 bases and J dropped 4 bases, with 14 bases sitting between them. Germline V gene lookup returns CDR1 SGHRS and CDR2 YFSETQ. In the original analysis: Amplifying reference gene primers gave estimates of nucleated cell counts. Sequenced by immunoSEQ multiplex PCR; TCRdb stores in-frame clones only, minus some. V and J calls and clone size are given by that table; D and trimming were obtained from the DNA. Here the sample spans some 140,000 clones, about four fifths being singletons. This chain uses TRBV5-1 with TRBJ2-1; tentatively, D is TRBD2 (5 bases). The receptor's source is a woman aged 60-75 years with active or convalescent COVID-19. The sample consisted of peripheral blood. In DNA, the CDR3 is TGCGCCAGCAGCTCTTTCCCGGACTTGTACAATGAGCAGTTCTTC. Protein sequence: CASSSFPDLYNEQFF.